Listed here are 15 T cell receptor beta chains from one sample, sequenced in a study of radiotherapy plus CTLA-4 blockade in lung cancer. Here immunoSEQ multiplex PCR was the method, and the copy in TCRdb shows in-frame clones only, minus some. The sample holds tens of thousands of clones; around four fifths are singletons and the top ten take about 22%. The sequencing here drew on peripheral blood, taken from a patient treated with radiotherapy plus ipilimumab. These receptors originate from a human donor with non-small cell lung cancer that progressed on radiotherapy plus ipilimumab.

The rearrangement uses TRBV9 and TRBJ1-5; D perhaps matches TRBD1 (5 bases). The V end lost 3 bases, the J end lost 0 bases, and 7 bases lay between the germline ends. The CDR3 has 14 residues. CDR1 is SGDLS and CDR2 is YYNGEE in the germline V gene. The CDR3 spells CASSDQGSNQPQHF. The DNA of the CDR3 is TGTGCCAGCAGCGATCAGGGTAGCAATCAGCCCCAGCATTTT.

This clone has only a few counts. V usage is TRBV2 and J usage is TRBJ2-7, with no clear D. The CDR3 is made up of 13 amino acids. Germline values: CDR1 SNHLY, CDR2 FYNNEI. The V end lost 2 bases, the J end lost 3 bases, and 8 bases lay between the germline ends. Here the CDR3 reads CASSEKLLYEQYF. DNA for the CDR3: TGTGCCAGCAGTGAAAAACTTCTCTACGAGCAGTACTTC. The full variable domain, with the rest looked up from reference TRBV2 and TRBJ2-7, is EPEVTQTPSHQVTQMGQEVILRCVPISNHLYFYWYRQILGQKVEFLVSFYNNEISEKSEIFDDQFSVERPDGSNFTLKIRSTKLEDSAMYFCASSEKLLYEQYFGPGTRLTVT.

This clone was detected only once. The chain links TRBV19 to TRBJ2-7; a possible D gene is TRBD2 (5 bases). Germline V gene data show CDR1 as LNHDA and CDR2 as SQIVND (reference sequence). This CDR3 comprises 12 residues. Trimming stripped 10 bases from V and 0 bases from J, with 10 bases between. The CDR3 coding sequence is TGTGCCATGCGGGCGAGCTCCTACGAGCAGTACTTC. Its translation: CAMRASSYEQYF.

The rearrangement joins TRBV6-6 to TRBJ2-7, with 10 bases lining up with TRBD2. The germline CDR1 and CDR2 sequences are MNHNY and SVGAGI (reference sequence). J gave up 4 bases and V 9 bases, and 12 bases lay outside the gene matches. The CDR3 totals 15 residues. The CDR3 DNA reads TGTGCCAGTTCTACCTCTAGCGGGGGAAGGTACGAGCAGTACTTC. Translation gives CASSTSSGGRYEQYF.

The V call is TRBV6-5, the J call TRBJ2-7; no reliable D call. This CDR3 comprises 11 residues. Germline lookup yields CDR1 MNHEY and CDR2 SVGAGI. V gave up 0 bases and J gave up 6 bases, with 3 bases separating them. This CDR3 is CASSYSREQYF. The CDR3 DNA reads TGTGCCAGCAGTTACTCGCGCGAGCAGTACTTC.

The chain carries TRBV27 and TRBJ1-3; 10 bases line up with TRBD1. The CDR3 spans 14 residues. Germline V gene lookup returns CDR1 MNHEY and CDR2 SMNVEV (reference sequence). Unmatched junction bases numbered 6, after V lost 7 bases and J lost 6 bases. The CDR3 DNA sequence: TGTGCCAGCATTAACGGGACAGGGGAAAACACCATATATTTT. Its protein is CASINGTGENTIYF.

The genes are TRBV6-1 and TRBJ2-5; a weak D match, TRBD1 (5 bases). V lost 2 bases, J lost 5 bases, and 15 bases lay in between. Germline V gene data show CDR1 as MNHNS and CDR2 as SASEGT. The length of the CDR3 is 15 residues. CDR3 sequence reads: CASSEFNLAGETQYF. For the CDR3, the DNA is TGTGCCAGCAGTGAATTTAACTTAGCAGGGGAGACCCAGTACTTC.

V usage is TRBV18 and J usage is TRBJ2-7; 8 bases map to TRBD1. CDR1 KGHSH and CDR2 LQKENI come from the germline V gene. This CDR3 has 15 residues. Trimming took 6 bases from V and 7 from J; bases not matched to a gene: 14. The DNA of the CDR3 is TGTGCCAGCTCGTCTTCACAGGGGGTTGCGAAGGAGCAGTACTTC. As protein: CASSSSQGVAKEQYF. The variable domain in full, completed from reference TRBV18 and TRBJ2-7, reads NAGVMQNPRHLVRRRGQEARLRCSPMKGHSHVYWYRQLPEEGLKFMVYLQKENIIDESGMPKERFSAEFPKEGPSILRIQQVVRGDSAAYFCASSSSQGVAKEQYFGPGTRLTVT.

V and J are TRBV19 and TRBJ1-5; D may be TRBD1 (6 bases). The germline V gene encodes CDR1 LNHDA and CDR2 SQIVND (reference sequence). Trimming pared 3 bases from V and 3 bases from J, leaving 15 bases between. The CDR3 has 16 amino acids. CDR3 in amino acids: CASSITQGRLNQPQHF. In DNA, the CDR3 is TGTGCCAGTAGTATTACCCAGGGGCGCCTCAATCAGCCCCAGCATTTT.

This chain joins TRBV6-5 and TRBJ1-2, with a possible D match to TRBD1 (5 bases). Germline V gene sequence: CDR1 MNHEY, CDR2 SVGAGI. Trimming stripped 2 bases from V and 8 bases from J, with 12 bases between. The CDR3 loop spans 13 amino acids. This CDR3 reads CASSYLGQGGYTF. The CDR3, as DNA: TGTGCCAGCAGTTACCTCGGGCAGGGAGGCTACACCTTC.

The V gene is TRBV27, the J gene TRBJ2-7; a weak D match, TRBD2 (6 bases). Germline loops: CDR1 MNHEY, CDR2 SMNVEV (reference sequence). The CDR3 is made up of 14 amino acids. V lost 6 bases and J lost 3, with 15 bases in between. The CDR3 DNA sequence: TGTGCCAGCAGCGACGGAGGAGGGGTCTACGAGCAGTACTTC. Encoded protein: CASSDGGGVYEQYF.

This chain connects TRBV6-5 to TRBJ2-3, with unresolved D. The CDR3 covers 15 residues. Germline V CDR1 and CDR2: MNHEY, SVGAGI. Trimming cost V 5 bases and J 2 bases, with 14 bases left between them. CDR3 sequence: CASSALGQLTDTQYF. The CDR3 nucleotides read TGTGCCAGCAGTGCCTTGGGCCAACTCACAGATACGCAGTATTTT.

The CDR3 protein is CASSLQAGSPGEQYF. DNA of the CDR3: TGCGCCAGCAGCCTACAAGCTGGTTCGCCGGGGGAGCAGTACTTC. The chain joins TRBV4-1 to TRBJ2-7; the D gene is possibly TRBD2 (5 bases). Trimming pared 4 bases from V and 7 bases from J, leaving 20 bases between. CDR3 length equals 15 residues. Germline lookup yields CDR1 MGHRA and CDR2 YSYEKL.

The chain couples TRBV5-4 to TRBJ1-2; D call uncertain. V was trimmed by 0 bases and J by 8 bases, leaving 8 bases between them. The V gene's germline CDR1 is SGHNT and CDR2 YYREEE (reference sequence). CDR3 length equals 12 residues. CDR3 in amino acids: CASSLDNRGYTF. CDR3 nucleotides: TGTGCCAGCAGCTTGGACAACAGAGGCTACACCTTC.

This chain links TRBV2 with TRBJ1-4; the match to TRBD1 covers 9 bases. The germline V gene has CDR1 SNHLY and CDR2 FYNNEI. The CDR3 extends over 13 amino acids. Trimming cost V 6 bases and J 14 bases; bases outside gene matches: 10. CDR3 protein: CASSGTGLEGLFF. The DNA of the CDR3 is TGTGCCAGCAGCGGGACAGGGCTAGAAGGCCTGTTTTTT.